A single sample gave rise to the 28 T cell receptor beta chains below, sequenced in a study of beta chain features in type 1 diabetes. Their target antigens are unknown. Study observations and caveats: Within each of all four CD4+ subsets, Type 1 diabetes patients had TCRB CDR3s that were moderately but significantly shorter.

The investigators reverse transcribed all of the isolated RNA, so they sequenced expressed TCRB transcripts. Using immunoSEQ multiplex PCR, the repertoire was profiled, and TCRdb retains in-frame clones only, with some absent. This table has 300,000 to 350,000 clones, over 7% appearing once. Sequenced sample: central memory CD4+ T cells from blood. The receptors here all came from a man aged 25-45 years with type 1 diabetes.

This clone turned up a few times. The chain uses TRBV5-1 and TRBJ2-3; the match to TRBD2 covers 8 bases. V shed 4 bases, J shed 4 bases, and the junction held 8 bases outside the gene matches. CDR1 and CDR2 from the germline V gene are SGHRS and YFSETQ. The CDR3 is made up of 15 amino acids. The CDR3 DNA is TGCGCCAGCAGCCCTAGGGGACTAGGGTCAGATACGCAGTATTTT. As protein: CASSPRGLGSDTQYF. Together with reference TRBV5-1 and TRBJ2-3, the CDR3 gives the full variable domain: KAGVTQTPRYLIKTRGQQVTLSCSPISGHRSVSWYQQTPGQGLQFLFEYFSETQRNKGNFPGRFSGRQFSNSRSEMNVSTLELGDSALYLCASSPRGLGSDTQYFGPGTRLTVL.

This rearrangement joins TRBV27 to TRBJ2-3; no definite D call. The V gene lost 4 bases and the J gene lost 1 base, with 9 bases spanning the gap. The CDR3 covers 14 residues. Germline CDR1 is MNHEY and CDR2 is SMNVEV (reference sequence). The CDR3 loop is CASSSRLGTDTQYF. DNA for the CDR3: TGTGCCAGCAGTTCGCGACTTGGCACAGATACGCAGTATTTT.

This chain connects TRBV5-4 to TRBJ2-3; TRBD2 matches 10 bases. The CDR3 totals 16 residues. The ends lost 3 bases at V and 3 bases at J; junction bases unmatched: 7. Germline V gives CDR1 SGHNT, CDR2 YYREEE (reference sequence). The DNA of the CDR3 is TGTGCCAGCAGCTGGGGTCCAGCGGGGGGGACAGATACGCAGTATTTT. Amino acids: CASSWGPAGGTDTQYF.

This clone has a handful of counts. The rearrangement links TRBV6-1 to TRBJ2-7, with 9 bases fitting TRBD1. The V gene's germline CDR1 is MNHNS and CDR2 SASEGT. The CDR3 is 14 residues long. Trimming at V came to 4 bases and at J to 6 bases, leaving 7 bases not matched to a gene. The CDR3 sequence: CASSATGGAGEQYF. The CDR3 DNA follows: TGTGCCAGCAGTGCGACAGGGGGGGCAGGCGAGCAGTACTTC.

V usage is TRBV7-9 and J usage is TRBJ1-4; 9 bases align to TRBD1. Trimming took 6 bases from V and 8 from J; bases not matched to a gene: 7. The CDR3 covers 14 residues. The germline gives CDR1 SEHNR, CDR2 FQNEAQ (reference sequence). This CDR3 reads CASSFDRGGEKLFF. The CDR3 bases are TGTGCCAGCAGTTTCGACAGGGGGGGCGAAAAACTGTTTTTT.

A few counts support this clone. This chain joins TRBV19 and TRBJ1-1, with D possibly matching TRBD1 (5 bases). The CDR3 consists of 13 residues. Germline V CDR1 and CDR2: LNHDA, SQIVND (reference sequence). Trimming removed 9 bases from V and 4 bases from J, with 15 bases in between. Here the CDR3 reads CASRGPGVTEAFF. CDR3 DNA: TGTGCCAGCCGGGGACCTGGGGTCACTGAAGCTTTCTTT.

V gene TRBV11-2 combines with J gene TRBJ2-3; no definite D call. V was shortened by 1 base and J by 0 bases, with 5 bases between the two germline ends. The CDR3 spans 14 residues. CDR1 and CDR2 from the germline V gene are SGHAT and FQNNGV. The CDR3 spells CASSLVVSTDTQYF. In nucleotides, the CDR3 is TGTGCCAGCAGCTTAGTGGTTAGCACAGATACGCAGTATTTT. Using reference TRBV11-2 and TRBJ2-3 for the parts outside the CDR3, the full variable domain is EAGVAQSPRYKIIEKRQSVAFWCNPISGHATLYWYQQILGQGPKLLIQFQNNGVVDDSQLPKDRFSAERLKGVDSTLKIQPAKLEDSAVYLCASSLVVSTDTQYFGPGTRLTVL.

This clone was counted between two and nine times. V gene TRBV29-1 combines with J gene TRBJ2-2; TRBD1 aligns across 7 bases. Germline-derived CDR1 and CDR2 are SQVTM and ANQGSEA. The CDR3 totals 14 residues. V gave up 7 bases and J gave up 0 bases; unmatched junction bases: 5. CDR3 region: CSGRQGANTGELFF. The CDR3 region has the DNA TGCAGCGGCAGACAGGGAGCGAACACCGGGGAGCTGTTTTTT.

The chain uses TRBV5-1 and TRBJ1-1, with TRBD1 as a possible D gene (6 bases). CDR1 is SGHRS, CDR2 YFSETQ, per germline. The CDR3 covers 14 residues. Trimming shortened V by 5 bases and J by 1 base, and 12 bases separated the two germline ends. The CDR3 DNA reads TGCGCCAGCAGGCCCCAGGGGTCGAACACTGAAGCTTTCTTT. Encoded protein: CASRPQGSNTEAFF. Looking up the rest from reference TRBV5-1 and TRBJ1-1 gives the full variable domain: KAGVTQTPRYLIKTRGQQVTLSCSPISGHRSVSWYQQTPGQGLQFLFEYFSETQRNKGNFPGRFSGRQFSNSRSEMNVSTLELGDSALYLCASRPQGSNTEAFFGQGTRLTVV.

In its sample, this clone was seen many times. The V and J genes are TRBV28 and TRBJ2-5; weak D call: TRBD1 (5 bases). The CDR3 loop spans 14 amino acids. Trimming left V 8 bases short and J 1 base short, with 14 bases between. Germline CDR1 is MDHEN and CDR2 is SYDVKM. CDR3 protein: CASCRGRSQETQYF. The CDR3 region has the DNA TGTGCCAGCTGTAGGGGCCGGTCCCAAGAGACCCAGTACTTC.

The V and J genes are TRBV4-3 and TRBJ2-3; TRBD2 aligns across 11 bases. Looked up from germline, CDR1 is LGHNA and CDR2 is YSLEER. The junction had 6 bases not matched to a gene; V was cut back by 1 base and J by 6 bases. This CDR3 is built from 16 residues. The CDR3 here is CASSQGLAGGGDTQYF. The DNA for the CDR3 is TGCGCCAGCAGCCAAGGCCTAGCGGGGGGAGGTGATACGCAGTATTTT.

The V call is TRBV30, the J call TRBJ1-1; 7 bases match TRBD1. The CDR3 extends over 11 amino acids. CDR1 is GTSNPN, CDR2 SVGIG, per germline (reference sequence). The V and J ends lost 5 bases and 7 bases, in that order; junction bases with no gene match: 4. The CDR3: CAWETGLEAFF. In nucleotides, the CDR3 is TGTGCCTGGGAGACAGGGCTTGAAGCTTTCTTT.

This clone turned up a few times. This chain links TRBV7-9 with TRBJ2-7; unclear D gene. V was trimmed by 2 bases and J by 0 bases, leaving 8 bases between them. Germline V gene lookup returns CDR1 SEHNR and CDR2 FQNEAQ (reference sequence). This CDR3 contains 14 residues. The CDR3 sequence is CASSLSLGSYEQYF. DNA for the CDR3: TGTGCCAGCAGCTTATCCCTAGGCTCCTACGAGCAGTACTTC.

This clone was seen a few times. J is TRBJ1-1 and V is TRBV7-2, with D hard to call. The CDR3 consists of 15 residues. Germline V gene lookup returns CDR1 SGHTA and CDR2 FQGNSA. The V end lost 4 bases, the J end lost 9 bases, and 21 bases lay between the germline ends. DNA for the CDR3: TGTGCCAGCAGCTCCCGGCCGGGTTGGAGGCATCAAGCTTTCTTT. Amino acid sequence: CASSSRPGWRHQAFF. Full variable domain (rest looked up from reference TRBV7-2 and TRBJ1-1): GAGVSQSPSNKVTEKGKDVELRCDPISGHTALYWYRQSLGQGLEFLIYFQGNSAPDKSGLPSDRFSAERTGGSVSTLTIQRTQQEDSAVYLCASSSRPGWRHQAFFGQGTRLTVV.

This clone was counted many times. The rearrangement uses TRBV7-2 and TRBJ1-3; possible D gene TRBD1, 5 bases. The germline V and J ends were trimmed by 1 base and 0 bases, with 13 bases remaining between them. The germline V gene has CDR1 SGHTA and CDR2 FQGNSA. This CDR3 comprises 17 residues. CDR3 nucleotides: TGTGCCAGCAGCTTAGGAGGTCAGGGAATCTCTGGAAACACCATATATTTT. This sequence encodes CASSLGGQGISGNTIYF.

In its sample, this clone was seen a few times. The chain is built from TRBV14 and TRBJ2-3, with 8 bases matching TRBD1. V shed 4 bases and J 6 bases; nucleotides not matched to a gene: 6. Germline CDR1 is SGHDN and CDR2 is FVKESK. This CDR3 contains 14 residues. In DNA, the CDR3 is TGTGCCAGCAGCCCCCGGACAGGGCATGATACGCAGTATTTT. Amino acids: CASSPRTGHDTQYF.

Only a few counts were recorded for this clone. The chain links TRBV7-9 to TRBJ2-7; D unclear. The CDR3 has 14 residues. With 7 bases removed from V and 4 bases from J, the gap between germline ends came to 17 bases. Germline-derived CDR1 and CDR2 are SEHNR and FQNEAQ (reference sequence). Here the CDR3 DNA reads TGTGCCAGCAACTTGGATGGGTATTCGTACGAGCAGTACTTC. Its translation is CASNLDGYSYEQYF.

The chain recombines TRBV11-2 with TRBJ2-5, with 8 bases that match TRBD1. CDR1 SGHAT and CDR2 FQNNGV come from the germline V gene. Germline trimming cut 3 bases from V and 1 base from J; bases unmatched to any gene: 4. This CDR3 is built from 15 residues. CDR3 region: CASSFDRGRQETQYF. Here the CDR3 DNA reads TGTGCCAGCAGCTTCGACAGGGGACGCCAAGAGACCCAGTACTTC.

This chain's CDR3 is CASTPTGEVHGYTF. The CDR3 DNA reads as TGTGCCAGCACCCCGACGGGAGAGGTTCATGGCTACACCTTC. The chain recombines TRBV25-1 with TRBJ1-2, with unresolved D. The CDR3 is 14 amino acids. Trimming left V 7 bases short and J 6 bases short, with 18 bases between. Germline V gene sequence: CDR1 MGHDK, CDR2 SYGVNS.

This chain connects TRBV7-8 to TRBJ1-5; D not certain. The V and J ends lost 1 base and 6 bases respectively, with 16 bases between them. Germline V gene sequence: CDR1 SGHVS, CDR2 FQNEAQ. The CDR3 has 16 residues. Written as DNA, the CDR3 is TGTGCCAGCAGCTTAGTCCGGTCCCAAGGTAGTCAGCCCCAGCATTTT. It codes for CASSLVRSQGSQPQHF.

This clone was seen a handful of times. The chain joins TRBV7-2 to TRBJ2-7, with D possibly matching TRBD1 (7 bases). CDR3 length equals 15 residues. Germline CDR1 and CDR2: SGHTA and FQGNSA. The V end was cut by 2 bases, the J end by 2 bases, with 13 bases between. The CDR3 spells CASSLQGGGTYEQYF. The CDR3 coding sequence is TGTGCCAGCAGCTTACAGGGGGGCGGAACCTACGAGCAGTACTTC.

The V call is TRBV9, the J call TRBJ1-3, with D hard to call. Trimming cost V 0 bases and J 0 bases, with 7 bases left between them. The CDR3 extends over 15 amino acids. In germline, CDR1 is SGDLS, CDR2 YYNGEE. The CDR3 nucleotides read TGTGCCAGCAGCGTAGTCCCGCTCTCTGGAAACACCATATATTTT. It encodes CASSVVPLSGNTIYF.

This clone was counted a few times. This chain links TRBV25-1 with TRBJ2-7; 10 bases align to TRBD1. The V gene's germline CDR1 is MGHDK and CDR2 SYGVNS. V dropped 6 bases and J dropped 3; count of bases not matched to a gene: 8. This CDR3 has 15 amino acids. DNA of the CDR3: TGTGCCAGCAGCCCGGGACAGGGGATTCTCTACGAGCAGTACTTC. Translated, it gives CASSPGQGILYEQYF.

This chain uses TRBV6-4 with TRBJ2-4, with TRBD1 matching 7 bases. J lost 7 bases, V lost 7 bases, and 7 bases had no gene match. Per the germline V gene, CDR1 is MRHNA and CDR2 is SNTAGT. CDR3 length: 13 residues. The DNA for the CDR3 is TGTGCCAGCACCGGACCGGGACAGAACATTCAGTACTTC. Residues: CASTGPGQNIQYF.

This clone was observed many times. The CDR3 spells CASSFYTGELFF. As DNA, the CDR3 is TGTGCCAGCAGCTTTTACACCGGGGAGCTGTTTTTT. This rearrangement joins TRBV7-2 to TRBJ2-2; D remains unclear. This CDR3 region has 12 residues. Per the germline V gene, CDR1 is SGHTA and CDR2 is FQGNSA. The ends were cut back, 3 bases at V and 3 bases at J, with 2 bases in the middle.

The V and J genes are TRBV5-1 and TRBJ1-4; 9 bases line up with TRBD1. This CDR3 is 16 amino acids long. The germline gives CDR1 SGHRS, CDR2 YFSETQ. Trimming cost V 4 bases and J 2 bases; bases outside gene matches: 6. Here the CDR3 reads CASSPGTGFTNEKLFF. The CDR3 DNA is TGCGCCAGCAGCCCCGGGACAGGGTTTACTAATGAAAAACTGTTTTTT.

V and J are TRBV7-2 and TRBJ2-4, with D possibly matching TRBD2 (6 bases). V gave up 7 bases and J gave up 8 bases, with 12 bases separating them. This CDR3 contains 12 residues. CDR1 SGHTA and CDR2 FQGNSA come from the germline V gene. The CDR3 reads CASNPGGYIQYF. As DNA, the CDR3 is TGTGCCAGCAACCCCGGGGGATACATTCAGTACTTC.

This clone has more than one count but fewer than ten. This sequence joins TRBV5-1 and TRBJ2-3, with TRBD2 matching over 7 bases. Germline trimming cut 0 bases from V and 2 bases from J; bases unmatched to any gene: 6. There are 16 residues in the CDR3. CDR1 and CDR2 from the germline V gene are SGHRS and YFSETQ. The CDR3: CASSLVSGGDTDTQYF. The CDR3 DNA is TGCGCCAGCAGCTTGGTGTCTGGGGGGGACACAGATACGCAGTATTTT. Drawing the rest from reference TRBV5-1 and TRBJ2-3, the complete variable domain is KAGVTQTPRYLIKTRGQQVTLSCSPISGHRSVSWYQQTPGQGLQFLFEYFSETQRNKGNFPGRFSGRQFSNSRSEMNVSTLELGDSALYLCASSLVSGGDTDTQYFGPGTRLTVL.